This T cell receptor beta chain was recovered during a study of identical twins. Notes on the study in general: Reduced insertions were recorded for abundant cord blood beta clonotypes, with no such pattern in memory repertoires. With beta out-of-frame sequences, excess sharing by twins was weaker.

Germline CDR1 reads LGHDT; CDR2 reads YNNKEL (reference sequence). The CDR3 runs to 15 residues. Trimming left V 1 base short and J 9 bases short, with 17 bases between. TCRdb called the 5' RACE reads again in MiXCR, with one record for every CDR3 protein. Altogether a few hundred thousand distinct CDR3 sequences are present, over 8.5% being singletons, with the ten largest covering around 7.1%. A word on this clonotype: No antigen is known for it.

This sample also belongs to another study, concerning yellow fever vaccine responses in identical twins.

The sequenced sample consisted of CD8+ T cells sorted from blood. This sequence originates from a woman aged 18-29 years in good health. The V and J genes are TRBV3-1 and TRBJ2-3, with D perhaps matching TRBD2 (6 bases). The CDR3 coding sequence is TGTGCCAGCAGCCAAGCGTGGGGGGACCTGGACACGCAGTATTTT. It yields the protein CASSQAWGDLDTQYF.